The next 12 T cell receptor beta chains were all read from a single sample in a study of regulatory dendritic cells for organ transplantation. Sequencing used immunoSEQ multiplex PCR; TCRdb keeps in-frame clones, though not all of them. The table includes 25,000 to 30,000 clones, roughly 80% detected once. What was sequenced was naive CD4+ T cells from blood. As to subset: CD45RA+ naive T cells. Receptors were obtained from a human donor in good health.

The chain links TRBV2 to TRBJ2-1, with 12 positions matching TRBD2. Losses at the gene ends were 6 bases for V and 6 bases for J; bases not matched to a gene: 3. The CDR3 has 14 residues. Looked up from germline, CDR1 is SNHLY and CDR2 is FYNNEI. The CDR3 coding sequence is TGTGCCAGCAGACTAGCGGGGGGCTCCAATGAGCAGTTCTTC. Translated, it gives CASRLAGGSNEQFF.

This chain links TRBV7-2 with TRBJ1-5; D is possibly TRBD1 (6 bases). The germline V gene has CDR1 SGHTA and CDR2 FQGNSA. The CDR3 has 14 residues. Trimming shortened V by 3 bases and J by 5 bases, and 11 bases separated the two germline ends. The CDR3 loop reads CASSFRQVDQPQHF. The CDR3 nucleotides are TGTGCCAGCAGCTTTAGACAGGTCGATCAGCCCCAGCATTTT.

This clone was seen only once. The V call is TRBV18, the J call TRBJ1-5; 7 bases fit TRBD1. The CDR3 consists of 15 residues. The germline gives CDR1 KGHSH, CDR2 LQKENI. V trimming: 3 bases; J trimming: 3 bases; junction bases outside the gene matches: 5. CDR3 in amino acids: CASSPPGQLNQPQHF. Here the CDR3 DNA reads TGTGCCAGCTCACCGCCGGGACAGCTCAATCAGCCCCAGCATTTT.

The rearrangement joins TRBV7-9 to TRBJ2-3; 7 bases map to TRBD1. V was pared by 4 bases and J by 5 bases, with 9 bases of the junction left unmatched. This CDR3 is built from 15 residues. Germline CDR1 reads SEHNR; CDR2 reads FQNEAQ (reference sequence). The CDR3 bases are TGTGCCAGCAGCTCAACAGACAGGGCAGGAGATACGCAGTATTTT. It yields the protein CASSSTDRAGDTQYF. Based on the CDR3 plus reference TRBV7-9 and TRBJ2-3, the full variable domain is DTGVSQNPRHKITKRGQNVTFRCDPISEHNRLYWYRQTLGQGPEFLTYFQNEAQLEKSRLLSDRFSAERPKGSFSTLEIQRTEQGDSAMYLCASSSTDRAGDTQYFGPGTRLTVL.

This CDR3 is CASSAEGTGDNSPLHF. CDR3 DNA: TGTGCCAGCAGCGCAGAAGGGACAGGAGATAATTCACCCCTCCACTTT. The chain recombines TRBV9 with TRBJ1-6; TRBD1 matches 8 bases. CDR3 length: 16 amino acids. The V gene's germline CDR1 is SGDLS and CDR2 YYNGEE. With V trimmed by 3 bases and J by 5 bases, 7 bases remained unmatched.

This chain joins TRBV5-1 and TRBJ2-2, with a tentative D call TRBD2 (6 bases). Germline CDR1 SGHRS, CDR2 YFSETQ. V was shortened by 3 bases and J by 2 bases, with 14 bases between the two germline ends. The CDR3 length is 16 residues. DNA for the CDR3: TGCGCCAGCAGCTGGGGACTCGGGGGAAACACCGGGGAGCTGTTTTTT. This encodes CASSWGLGGNTGELFF.

This chain uses TRBV7-2 with TRBJ1-5, with D perhaps TRBD1 (5 bases). This CDR3 is built from 14 residues. The germline CDR1 and CDR2 sequences are SGHTA and FQGNSA. V was clipped by 5 bases and J by 7 bases, with 15 bases between them. The CDR3 sequence is CASSLVGGDQPQHF. The DNA of the CDR3 is TGTGCCAGCAGCCTCGTGGGGGGGGACCAGCCCCAGCATTTT. Supplemented by reference TRBV7-2 and TRBJ1-5, the full variable domain reads GAGVSQSPSNKVTEKGKDVELRCDPISGHTALYWYRQSLGQGLEFLIYFQGNSAPDKSGLPSDRFSAERTGGSVSTLTIQRTQQEDSAVYLCASSLVGGDQPQHFGDGTRLSIL.

V is TRBV5-1 and J is TRBJ2-1; 12 bases fit TRBD2. V was pared by 2 bases and J by 6 bases, with 3 bases of the junction left unmatched. Per germline, CDR1 SGHRS and CDR2 YFSETQ. The CDR3 consists of 15 residues. The CDR3 coding sequence is TGCGCCAGCAGCTTAGCTAGCGGGGGGGCCAATGAGCAGTTCTTC. Its protein is CASSLASGGANEQFF.

The rearrangement links TRBV5-4 to TRBJ1-2; 10 bases match TRBD1. The V gene's germline CDR1 is SGHNT and CDR2 YYREEE (reference sequence). V was clipped by 5 bases and J by 4 bases; unmatched bases: 2. The CDR3 contains 13 residues. The CDR3 is CASSRTGGYGYTF. The CDR3 bases are TGTGCCAGCAGTCGGACAGGGGGCTATGGCTACACCTTC.

The chain is built from TRBV5-4 and TRBJ2-5; TRBD2 aligns across 9 bases. V was pared by 1 base and J by 5 bases, with 6 bases of the junction left unmatched. Germline lookup yields CDR1 SGHNT and CDR2 YYREEE (reference sequence). CDR3 size: 15 residues. CDR3 region: CASSLPAGGLETQYF. DNA of the CDR3: TGTGCCAGCAGCTTGCCGGCGGGAGGGCTGGAGACCCAGTACTTC.

The chain is built from TRBV9 and TRBJ2-7; 12 nucleotides align to TRBD2. The CDR3 spans 16 residues. CDR1 and CDR2 (germline): SGDLS, YYNGEE. Unmatched junction bases numbered 2, after V lost 0 bases and J lost 1 base. The CDR3 nucleotides read TGTGCCAGCAGCGTAGAACTAGCGGGGGGTTCCTACGAGCAGTACTTC. It specifies CASSVELAGGSYEQYF.

The V gene is TRBV2, the J gene TRBJ2-7, with 7 bases matching TRBD1. The V segment lost 5 bases and the J segment 2 bases; nucleotides outside the gene matches: 3. In germline, CDR1 is SNHLY, CDR2 FYNNEI. This CDR3 has 13 residues. The CDR3 DNA reads TGTGCCAGCAGTATGACAGGGCCCTACGAGCAGTACTTC. Translation: CASSMTGPYEQYF.